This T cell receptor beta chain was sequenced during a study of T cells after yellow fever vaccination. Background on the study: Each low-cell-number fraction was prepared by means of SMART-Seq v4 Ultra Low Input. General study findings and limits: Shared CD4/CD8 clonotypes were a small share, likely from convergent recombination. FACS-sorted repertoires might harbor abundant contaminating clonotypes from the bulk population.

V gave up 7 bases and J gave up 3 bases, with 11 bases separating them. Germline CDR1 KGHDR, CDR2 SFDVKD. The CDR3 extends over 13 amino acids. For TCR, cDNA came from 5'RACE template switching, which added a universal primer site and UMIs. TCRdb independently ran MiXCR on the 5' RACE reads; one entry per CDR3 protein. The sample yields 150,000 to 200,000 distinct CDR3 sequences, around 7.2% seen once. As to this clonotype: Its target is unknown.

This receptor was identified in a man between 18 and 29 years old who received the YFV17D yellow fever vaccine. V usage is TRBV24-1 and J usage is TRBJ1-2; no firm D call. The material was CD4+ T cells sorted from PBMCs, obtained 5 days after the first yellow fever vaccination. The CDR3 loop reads CATSQEYDYGYTF. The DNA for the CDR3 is TGTGCCACCAGCCAGGAGTACGACTATGGCTACACCTTC.